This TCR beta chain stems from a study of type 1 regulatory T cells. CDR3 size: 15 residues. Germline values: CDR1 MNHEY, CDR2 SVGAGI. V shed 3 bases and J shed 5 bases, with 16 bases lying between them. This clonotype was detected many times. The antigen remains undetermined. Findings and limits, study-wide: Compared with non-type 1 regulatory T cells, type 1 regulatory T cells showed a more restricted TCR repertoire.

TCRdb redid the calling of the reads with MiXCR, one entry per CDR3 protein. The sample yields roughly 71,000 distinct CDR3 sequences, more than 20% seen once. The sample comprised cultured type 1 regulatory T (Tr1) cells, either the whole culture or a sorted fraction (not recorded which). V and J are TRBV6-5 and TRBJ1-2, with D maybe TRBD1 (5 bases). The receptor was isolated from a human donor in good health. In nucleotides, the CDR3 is TGTGCCAGCAGTTATCGGGACGGTTACCAATATGGCTACACCTTC. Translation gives CASSYRDGYQYGYTF.